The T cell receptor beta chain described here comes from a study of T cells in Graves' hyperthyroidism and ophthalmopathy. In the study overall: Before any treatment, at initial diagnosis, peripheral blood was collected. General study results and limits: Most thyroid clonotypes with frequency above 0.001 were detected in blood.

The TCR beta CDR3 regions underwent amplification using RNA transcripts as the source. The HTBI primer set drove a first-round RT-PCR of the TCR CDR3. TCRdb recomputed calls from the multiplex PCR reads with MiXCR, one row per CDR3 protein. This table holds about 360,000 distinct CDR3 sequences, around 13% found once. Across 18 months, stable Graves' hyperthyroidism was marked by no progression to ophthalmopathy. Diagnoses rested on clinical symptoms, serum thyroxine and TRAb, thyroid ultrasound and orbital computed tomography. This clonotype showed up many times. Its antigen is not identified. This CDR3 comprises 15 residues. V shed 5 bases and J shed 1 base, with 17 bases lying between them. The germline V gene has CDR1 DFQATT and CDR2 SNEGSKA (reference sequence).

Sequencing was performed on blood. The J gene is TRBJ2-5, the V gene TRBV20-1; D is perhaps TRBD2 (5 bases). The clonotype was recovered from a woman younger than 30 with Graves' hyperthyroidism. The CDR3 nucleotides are TGCAGTGCTTCCCTAGCCGTTTCCACCCAAGAGACCCAGTACTTC. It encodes CSASLAVSTQETQYF.